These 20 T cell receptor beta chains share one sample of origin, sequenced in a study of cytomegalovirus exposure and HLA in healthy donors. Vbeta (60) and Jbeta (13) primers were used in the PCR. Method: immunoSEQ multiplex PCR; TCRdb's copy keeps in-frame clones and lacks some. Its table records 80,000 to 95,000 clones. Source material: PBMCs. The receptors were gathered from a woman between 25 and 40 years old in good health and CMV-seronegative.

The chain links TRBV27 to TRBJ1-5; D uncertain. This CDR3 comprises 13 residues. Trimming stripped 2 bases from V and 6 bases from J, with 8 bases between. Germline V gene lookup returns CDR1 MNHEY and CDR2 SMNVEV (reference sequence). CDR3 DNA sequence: TGTGCCAGCAGTTTAAGGAGTTCTCAGCCCCAGCATTTT. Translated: CASSLRSSQPQHF.

The CDR3 DNA reads as TGTGCCTGGAGCCTCGGGGCCGGGGAGCTGTTTTTT. Its translation: CAWSLGAGELFF. The chain uses TRBV30 and TRBJ2-2; TRBD2 might be the D (5 bases). CDR1 is GTSNPN and CDR2 is SVGIG in the germline V gene (reference sequence). The CDR3 is 12 amino acids. The ends were cut back, 3 bases at V and 6 bases at J, with 8 bases in the middle.

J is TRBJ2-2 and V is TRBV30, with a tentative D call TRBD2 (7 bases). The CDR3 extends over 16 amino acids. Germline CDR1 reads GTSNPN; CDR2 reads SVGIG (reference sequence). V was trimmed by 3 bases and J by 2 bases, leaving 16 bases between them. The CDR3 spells CAWRTRGGGNTGELFF. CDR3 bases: TGTGCCTGGAGGACGAGGGGAGGGGGAAACACCGGGGAGCTGTTTTTT.

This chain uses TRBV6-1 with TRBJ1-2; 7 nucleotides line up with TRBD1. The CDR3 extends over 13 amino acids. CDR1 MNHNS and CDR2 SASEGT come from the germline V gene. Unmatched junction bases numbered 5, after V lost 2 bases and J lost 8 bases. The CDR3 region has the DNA TGTGCCAGCAGTGAATGGGCAGGGGGAGGCTACACCTTC. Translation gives CASSEWAGGGYTF.

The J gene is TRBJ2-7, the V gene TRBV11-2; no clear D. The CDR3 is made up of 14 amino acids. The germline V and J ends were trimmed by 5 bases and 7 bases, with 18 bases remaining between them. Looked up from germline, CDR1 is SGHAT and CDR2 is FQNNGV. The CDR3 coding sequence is TGTGCCAGCAGCCCCTCCGAGCCCTCTACGGAGCAGTACTTC. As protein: CASSPSEPSTEQYF.

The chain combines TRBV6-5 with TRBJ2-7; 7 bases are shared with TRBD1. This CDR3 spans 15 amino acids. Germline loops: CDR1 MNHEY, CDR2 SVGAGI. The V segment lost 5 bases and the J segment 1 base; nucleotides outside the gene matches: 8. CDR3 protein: CASSRQGIRSYEQYF. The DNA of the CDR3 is TGTGCCAGCAGTCGACAGGGAATTCGATCCTACGAGCAGTACTTC.

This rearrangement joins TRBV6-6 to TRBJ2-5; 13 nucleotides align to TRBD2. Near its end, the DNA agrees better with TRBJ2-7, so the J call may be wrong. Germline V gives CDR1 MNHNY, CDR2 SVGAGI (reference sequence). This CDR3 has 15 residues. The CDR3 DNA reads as TGTGCCAGCAGTTCCCGGACTAGCGGGGGTTACGAGCAGTACTTC. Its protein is CASSSRTSGGYEQYF.

The CDR3 nucleotides read TGTGCCAGCTCACGCGGAACCACCTACGAGCAGTACTTC. Its translation is CASSRGTTYEQYF. The chain employs TRBV18 and TRBJ2-7; D not resolved. The CDR3 runs to 13 residues. V lost 4 bases and J lost 2, with 9 bases in between. Germline-derived CDR1 and CDR2 are KGHSH and LQKENI.

CDR3 region: CASSSLKGFMNTEAFF. The CDR3 nucleotides read TGTGCCAGCAGTTCGCTTAAGGGGTTTATGAACACTGAAGCTTTCTTT. The V and J genes are TRBV27 and TRBJ1-1, with a tentative D call TRBD1 (5 bases). Germline assignment: CDR1 MNHEY and CDR2 SMNVEV (reference sequence). CDR3 length equals 16 residues. The ends were cut back, 4 bases at V and 0 bases at J, with 15 bases in the middle.

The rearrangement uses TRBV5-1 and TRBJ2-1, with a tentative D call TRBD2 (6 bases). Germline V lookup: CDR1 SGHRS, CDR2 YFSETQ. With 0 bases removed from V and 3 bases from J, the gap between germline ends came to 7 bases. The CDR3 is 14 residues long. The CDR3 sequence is CASSLAGDYNEQFF. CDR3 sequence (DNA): TGCGCCAGCAGCTTGGCGGGAGACTACAATGAGCAGTTCTTC.

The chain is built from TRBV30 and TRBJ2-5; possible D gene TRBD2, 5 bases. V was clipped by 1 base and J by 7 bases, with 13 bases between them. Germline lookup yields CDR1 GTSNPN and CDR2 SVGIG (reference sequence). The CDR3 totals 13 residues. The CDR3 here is CAWSARRGLTQYF. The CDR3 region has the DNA TGTGCCTGGAGTGCGAGACGGGGATTGACCCAGTACTTC. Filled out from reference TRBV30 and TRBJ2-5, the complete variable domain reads SQTIHQWPATLVQPVGSPLSLECTVEGTSNPNLYWYRQAAGRGLQLLFYSVGIGQISSEVPQNLSASRPQDRQFILSSKKLLLSDSGFYLCAWSARRGLTQYFGPGTRLLVL.

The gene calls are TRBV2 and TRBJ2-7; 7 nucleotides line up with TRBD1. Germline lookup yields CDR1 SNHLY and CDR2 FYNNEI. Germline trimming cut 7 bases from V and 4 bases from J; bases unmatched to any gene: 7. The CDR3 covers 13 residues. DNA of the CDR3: TGTGCCAGCACCCCAAGGGGGCAATACGAGCAGTACTTC. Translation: CASTPRGQYEQYF.

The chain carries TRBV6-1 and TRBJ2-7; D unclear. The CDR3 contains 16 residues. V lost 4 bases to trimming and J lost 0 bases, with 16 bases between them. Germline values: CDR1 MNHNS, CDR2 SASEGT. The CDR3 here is CASSVYPGASSYEQYF. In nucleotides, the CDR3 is TGTGCCAGCAGTGTATACCCGGGTGCAAGCTCCTACGAGCAGTACTTC.

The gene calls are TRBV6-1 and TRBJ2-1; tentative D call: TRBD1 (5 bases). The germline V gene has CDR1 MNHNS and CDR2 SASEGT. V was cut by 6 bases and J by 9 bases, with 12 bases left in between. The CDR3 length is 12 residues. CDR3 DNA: TGTGCCAGCAGCTTTGGACATCTTGAGCAGTTCTTC. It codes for CASSFGHLEQFF.

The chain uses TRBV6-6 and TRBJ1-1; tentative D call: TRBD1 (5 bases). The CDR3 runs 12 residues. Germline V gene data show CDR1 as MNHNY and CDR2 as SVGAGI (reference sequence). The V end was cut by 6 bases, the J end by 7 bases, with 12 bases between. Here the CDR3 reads CASSLRGIEAFF. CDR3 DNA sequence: TGTGCCAGCAGCCTACGGGGGATTGAAGCTTTCTTT.

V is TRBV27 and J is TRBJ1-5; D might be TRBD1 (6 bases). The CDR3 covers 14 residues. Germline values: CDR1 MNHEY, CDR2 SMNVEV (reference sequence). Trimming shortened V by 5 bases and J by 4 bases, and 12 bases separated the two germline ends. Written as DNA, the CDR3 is TGTGCCAGCAGTACAGGGATGGGAAATCAGCCCCAGCATTTT. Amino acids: CASSTGMGNQPQHF.

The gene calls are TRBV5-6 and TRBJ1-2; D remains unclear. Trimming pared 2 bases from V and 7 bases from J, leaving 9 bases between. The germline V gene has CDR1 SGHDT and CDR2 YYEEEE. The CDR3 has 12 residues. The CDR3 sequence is CASSLTGSGYTF. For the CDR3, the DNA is TGTGCCAGCAGCTTAACGGGGTCTGGCTACACCTTC.

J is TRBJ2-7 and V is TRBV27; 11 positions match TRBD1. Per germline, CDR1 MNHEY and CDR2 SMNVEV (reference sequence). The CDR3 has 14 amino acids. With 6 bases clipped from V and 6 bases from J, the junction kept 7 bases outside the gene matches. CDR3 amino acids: CASRQPGQGGEQYF. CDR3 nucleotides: TGTGCCAGCAGGCAACCGGGACAGGGGGGCGAGCAGTACTTC.

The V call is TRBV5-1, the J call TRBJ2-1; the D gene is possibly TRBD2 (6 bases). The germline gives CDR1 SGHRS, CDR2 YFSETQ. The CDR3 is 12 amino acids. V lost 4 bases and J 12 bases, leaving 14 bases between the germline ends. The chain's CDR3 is CASSLDYFGQFF. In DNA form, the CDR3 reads TGCGCCAGCAGCCTGGACTATTTCGGGCAGTTCTTC.

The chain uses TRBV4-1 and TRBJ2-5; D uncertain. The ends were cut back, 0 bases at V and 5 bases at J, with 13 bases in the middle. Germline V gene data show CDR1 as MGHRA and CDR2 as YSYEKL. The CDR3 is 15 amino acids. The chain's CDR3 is CASSQDMVAPETQYF. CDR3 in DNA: TGCGCCAGCAGCCAAGATATGGTAGCCCCTGAGACCCAGTACTTC.